The next 15 T cell receptor beta chains were all read from a single sample in a study of identical twins (dated by TCRdb to the mid-2010s). Receptor amplification or capture employed 5' RACE. The sample was run on an Illumina HiSeq 2000. TCRdb took the public reads, trimmed them with fastp at Q25, ran MiXCR for clone calling and kept in-frame beta chains. Entries are consolidated by CDR3 protein sequence, retaining the most common genes and DNA. This sample holds 350,000 or so distinct CDR3 sequences; 10% to 15% were observed only once. Approximately 7.5% of the sample comes from the top ten. The same sample was also studied in work on yellow fever vaccine responses in identical twins.

What was sequenced was CD8+ T cells sorted from blood. The receptor source for this set is a woman younger than 35 in good health.

This clonotype was picked up a small number of times. The chain couples TRBV7-6 to TRBJ2-7; TRBD2 aligns across 16 bases. Germline V gene lookup returns CDR1 SGHVS and CDR2 FNYEAQ. The CDR3 covers 18 residues. Losses at the gene ends were 5 bases for V and 4 bases for J; bases not matched to a gene: 11. The CDR3 DNA reads TGTGCCAGCAGCCGTGGGACTAGCGGGAGGGCCTTTTTTTACGAGCAGTACTTC. Translated: CASSRGTSGRAFFYEQYF.

V is TRBV12-3 or TRBV12-4 and J is TRBJ1-2, with D possibly matching TRBD1 (5 bases). The CDR3 is 11 amino acids. V was shortened by 6 bases and J by 14 bases, with 16 bases between the two germline ends. DNA of the CDR3: TGTGCCAGCAGGTCAGGGCAGTTCAAAACCTTC. It specifies CASRSGQFKTF.

This clonotype was detected only a few times. The V call is TRBV12-3 or TRBV12-4, the J call TRBJ1-5; D unclear. The CDR3 has 13 amino acids. V dropped 3 bases and J dropped 7 bases, with 10 bases sitting between them. CDR3 amino acids: CASSFSLLQPQHF. The CDR3 DNA reads as TGTGCCAGCAGTTTCTCGCTTCTCCAGCCCCAGCATTTT.

The chain combines TRBV10-1 with TRBJ2-5; unclear D gene. The length of the CDR3 is 15 residues. Germline V gives CDR1 WNHNN, CDR2 SYGVQD (reference sequence). V was pared by 3 bases and J by 3 bases, with 14 bases between. CDR3 in DNA: TGCGCCAGCAGTGACGGTGGGGTGGGTGAAGAGACCCAGTACTTC. It specifies CASSDGGVGEETQYF.

The chain carries TRBV15 and TRBJ1-2; 8 nucleotides agree with TRBD1. Germline lookup yields CDR1 LNHNV and CDR2 YYDKDF (reference sequence). Germline trimming cut 3 bases from V and 2 bases from J; bases unmatched to any gene: 2. This CDR3 comprises 14 residues. CDR3 amino acids: CATSSQGANYGYTF. CDR3 in DNA: TGTGCCACCAGCAGCCAGGGGGCGAACTATGGCTACACCTTC.

This clonotype was counted a few times. This rearrangement joins TRBV10-3 to TRBJ1-1, with TRBD1 identical over 8 bases. Germline loops: CDR1 ENHRY, CDR2 SYGVKD. The ends lost 3 bases at V and 1 base at J; junction bases unmatched: 4. The CDR3 contains 15 residues. CDR3 nucleotide sequence: TGTGCCATCAGTGAAACACAGGGGGGGAACACTGAAGCTTTCTTT. Protein: CAISETQGGNTEAFF.

This clonotype was detected a few times. J is TRBJ2-1 and V is TRBV28, with a weak D call TRBD2 (6 bases). Trimming removed 2 bases from V and 5 bases from J, with 22 bases in between. CDR3 length: 18 residues. Germline lookup yields CDR1 MDHEN and CDR2 SYDVKM. For the CDR3, the DNA is TGTGCCAGCAGTTTAGATTGGCGGGGCGCTAATGCGGACAATGAGCAGTTCTTC. It translates to CASSLDWRGANADNEQFF.

J is TRBJ2-3 and V is TRBV27, with 7 bases lining up with TRBD2. Trimming cost V 3 bases and J 5 bases; bases outside gene matches: 14. Germline loops: CDR1 MNHEY, CDR2 SMNVEV (reference sequence). The CDR3 runs 17 residues. CDR3 DNA sequence: TGTGCCAGCAGTTTGGGCGGCGGCGGGAGCGCCGGAGATACGCAGTATTTT. This sequence encodes CASSLGGGGSAGDTQYF.

There are a few counts of this clonotype. The V gene is TRBV12-3 or TRBV12-4, the J gene TRBJ1-2; weak D call: TRBD1 (6 bases). This CDR3 has 14 amino acids. Trimming pared 8 bases from V and 5 bases from J, leaving 18 bases between. The CDR3 coding sequence is TGTGCCAGCGCCAACTCCGGGACATGGTATGGCTACACCTTC. Translated: CASANSGTWYGYTF.

This clonotype was picked up a small number of times. The chain couples TRBV6-5 to TRBJ2-2; D call uncertain. The CDR3 sequence is 12 residues long. The ends were cut back, 6 bases at V and 4 bases at J, with 6 bases in the middle. CDR1 MNHEY and CDR2 SVGAGI come from the germline V gene. The CDR3: CASRVGTGELFF. DNA of the CDR3: TGTGCCAGCAGGGTGGGCACCGGGGAGCTGTTTTTT.

The chain employs TRBV4-1 and TRBJ2-2, with D hard to call. The germline V and J ends were trimmed by 4 bases and 6 bases, with 15 bases remaining between them. The CDR3 extends over 15 amino acids. CDR1 is MGHRA and CDR2 is YSYEKL in the germline V gene. The DNA for the CDR3 is TGCGCCAGCAGCCTTGATTTAGATGGGGCCGGGGAGCTGTTTTTT. It specifies CASSLDLDGAGELFF.

The rearrangement uses TRBV29-1 and TRBJ2-1; D is ambiguous. CDR1 and CDR2 (germline): SQVTM, ANQGSEA. Trimming stripped 0 bases from V and 3 bases from J, with 12 bases between. CDR3 length: 15 amino acids. The DNA of the CDR3 is TGCAGCGTTGAAGACCTTGCGTCTCTCTACAATGAGCAGTTCTTC. Its translation is CSVEDLASLYNEQFF.

This clonotype was seen a few times. The CDR3 reads CASSLVSPTTGELFF. The CDR3 bases are TGTGCCAGCAGCTTAGTCAGCCCGACCACCGGGGAGCTGTTTTTT. The chain joins TRBV7-9 to TRBJ2-2; D not certain. The CDR3 extends over 15 amino acids. Germline V gives CDR1 SEHNR, CDR2 FQNEAQ (reference sequence). V lost 1 base and J 4 bases, leaving 10 bases between the germline ends.

This clonotype was seen many times. The chain has TRBV9 and TRBJ2-7; 8 bases match TRBD2. CDR1 and CDR2 from the germline V gene are SGDLS and YYNGEE. The CDR3 covers 14 residues. Trimming cost V 4 bases and J 2 bases; bases outside gene matches: 5. The CDR3 DNA reads as TGTGCCAGCAGCTTGAGCGGGGGCCCCTACGAGCAGTACTTC. As protein: CASSLSGGPYEQYF. The full variable domain, rest sourced from reference TRBV9 and TRBJ2-7, is DSGVTQTPKHLITATGQRVTLRCSPRSGDLSVYWYQQSLDQGLQFLIQYYNGEERAKGNILERFSAQQFPDLHSELNLSSLELGDSALYFCASSLSGGPYEQYFGPGTRLTVT.

There are many counts of this clonotype. CDR3 DNA sequence: TGCGCCAGCAGCCAAGATTACAGGCGGGGGGGGGAGCTGTTTTTT. Translation: CASSQDYRRGGELFF. The chain combines TRBV4-1 with TRBJ2-2, with 7 bases aligning to TRBD2. Unmatched junction bases numbered 6, after V lost 0 bases and J lost 8 bases. Germline CDR1 is MGHRA and CDR2 is YSYEKL. The CDR3 is 15 residues long.